This entry lists 22 T cell receptor beta chains sequenced from one sample in a study of blood T cell repertoires in COVID-19. Using immunoSEQ multiplex PCR, the repertoire was profiled, and TCRdb retains in-frame clones only, with some absent. The sample carries a few hundred thousand clones, more than 70% recorded once. Sequenced: peripheral blood. These receptors all stem from a man over 45 with active or convalescent COVID-19.

Points on this clone: The junction does not match germline at one end; this may be a read error. The V gene is TRBV7-9, the J gene TRBJ2-1, with 7 bases identical to TRBD2. CDR3 size: 14 residues. In germline, CDR1 is SEHNR, CDR2 FQNEAQ (reference sequence). The CDR3 DNA reads TGCCGGGGATCGGGAGGCGGGAGAAGGGATGAGCAGTTCTTC. This encodes CRGSGGGRRDEQFF. The whole variable domain, remainder taken from reference TRBV7-9 and TRBJ2-1, is DTGVSQNPRHKITKRGQNVTFRCDPISEHNRLYWYRQTLGQGPEFLTYFQNEAQLEKSRLLSDRFSAERPKGSFSTLEIQRTEQGDSAMYLCRGSGGGRRDEQFFGPGTRLTVL.

The V and J genes are TRBV5-5 and TRBJ1-4; weak D call: TRBD1 (5 bases). Trimming shortened V by 2 bases and J by 7 bases, and 12 bases separated the two germline ends. The germline V gene encodes CDR1 SGHKS and CDR2 YYEKEE (reference sequence). The CDR3 loop spans 14 amino acids. The CDR3: CASSLGDLGEKLFF. The CDR3 DNA is TGTGCCAGCAGCTTAGGGGATTTAGGTGAAAAACTGTTTTTT. The full variable domain, with the rest looked up from reference TRBV5-5 and TRBJ1-4, is DAGVTQSPTHLIKTRGQQVTLRCSPISGHKSVSWYQQVLGQGPQFIFQYYEKEERGRGNFPDRFSARQFPNYSSELNVNALLLGDSALYLCASSLGDLGEKLFFGSGTQLSVL.

The CDR3 bases are TGTGCCAGCAGCTTACGGGACAAGTCTGAAGCTTTCTTT. It yields the protein CASSLRDKSEAFF. V gene TRBV7-9 combines with J gene TRBJ1-1; tentative D call: TRBD1 (6 bases). Trimming took 2 bases from V and 6 from J, leaving 10 bases between them. The CDR3 length is 13 residues. The germline V gene encodes CDR1 SEHNR and CDR2 FQNEAQ (reference sequence).

The J gene is TRBJ1-5, the V gene TRBV15; 9 bases agree with TRBD1. J lost 9 bases, V lost 8 bases, and 14 bases had no gene match. The CDR3 length is 15 residues. Germline V lookup: CDR1 LNHNV, CDR2 YYDKDF (reference sequence). DNA of the CDR3: TGTGCCACCTCTCCCGGGACAGGGAGGAACGCGCCCCAGCATTTT. Protein product: CATSPGTGRNAPQHF.

The chain combines TRBV15 with TRBJ2-5; 9 nucleotides line up with TRBD2. From germline, CDR1 is LNHNV and CDR2 YYDKDF (reference sequence). The V gene end was trimmed by 1 base and the J gene end by 7 bases; junction bases not matched to a gene: 7. The CDR3 is 15 amino acids. The CDR3 loop is CATSRGAGGQRTQYF. In DNA form, the CDR3 reads TGTGCCACCAGCAGAGGCGCGGGGGGGCAGAGGACCCAGTACTTC.

This chain connects TRBV6-5 to TRBJ1-4, with TRBD1 matching 7 bases. Germline V lookup: CDR1 MNHEY, CDR2 SVGAGI. The CDR3 is 14 residues long. The V gene end was trimmed by 6 bases and the J gene end by 6 bases; junction bases not matched to a gene: 7. The CDR3 DNA reads TGTGCCAGCAGGGACAGGAGCCGGGATGAAAAACTGTTTTTT. This translates into CASRDRSRDEKLFF.

CDR3 sequence reads: CASSDIAGGAYNEQFF. Here the CDR3 DNA reads TGTGCCAGCAGCGACATAGCGGGAGGGGCCTACAATGAGCAGTTCTTC. The J gene is TRBJ2-1, the V gene TRBV5-4; 11 bases line up with TRBD2. Unmatched junction bases numbered 5, after V lost 4 bases and J lost 2 bases. Germline CDR1 SGHNT, CDR2 YYREEE (reference sequence). The CDR3 loop spans 16 amino acids.

This clone was detected only once. The chain combines TRBV30 with TRBJ2-5, with TRBD2 as a possible D gene (6 bases). The CDR3 has 14 amino acids. CDR1 is GTSNPN, CDR2 SVGIG, per germline (reference sequence). V was shortened by 4 bases and J by 1 base, with 13 bases between the two germline ends. As DNA, the CDR3 is TGTGCCTGGACACTGCGGGGCCTCCAAGAGACCCAGTACTTC. Its translation: CAWTLRGLQETQYF.

This clone was detected a few times. This rearrangement joins TRBV18 to TRBJ2-7, with 9 nucleotides matching TRBD1. The germline V gene has CDR1 KGHSH and CDR2 LQKENI. Trimming at V came to 6 bases and at J to 0 bases, leaving 6 bases not matched to a gene. This CDR3 is built from 15 residues. CDR3 in DNA: TGTGCCAGCTCCCCCGGGACAGGGAGCTCCTACGAGCAGTACTTC. Translating it yields CASSPGTGSSYEQYF.

This clone was recorded only once. The gene calls are TRBV18 and TRBJ2-3; 9 nucleotides line up with TRBD2. CDR3 length: 19 residues. The V gene's germline CDR1 is KGHSH and CDR2 LQKENI. The J segment lost 2 bases and the V segment lost 0 bases, leaving 12 bases of the junction unmatched. The CDR3, as DNA: TGTGCCAGCTCACCACCCCAGGGCGGGGGGGCTCTATTCACAGATACGCAGTATTTT. It is translated as CASSPPQGGGALFTDTQYF. The entire variable domain, with the rest obtained from reference TRBV18 and TRBJ2-3, is as follows: NAGVMQNPRHLVRRRGQEARLRCSPMKGHSHVYWYRQLPEEGLKFMVYLQKENIIDESGMPKERFSAEFPKEGPSILRIQQVVRGDSAAYFCASSPPQGGGALFTDTQYFGPGTRLTVL.

The chain recombines TRBV11-3 with TRBJ1-1, with 9 bases identical to TRBD1. The CDR3 sequence is 14 residues long. V gave up 5 bases and J gave up 4 bases; unmatched junction bases: 5. Germline V lookup: CDR1 SGHNT, CDR2 YENEEA. CDR3 in DNA: TGTGCCAGCAGCCTGGGACAGGGCAGCACTGAAGCTTTCTTT. This sequence encodes CASSLGQGSTEAFF.

This chain links TRBV2 with TRBJ2-7, with TRBD1 matching over 9 bases. This CDR3 contains 13 residues. Germline loops: CDR1 SNHLY, CDR2 FYNNEI. After removal of 7 bases from V and 7 bases from J, the junction contained 8 bases not matched to a gene. CDR3 bases: TGTGCCAGCACCCGGGACAGGGCGGGTGAGCAGTACTTC. Translating it yields CASTRDRAGEQYF.

The chain carries TRBV4-1 and TRBJ2-3; D is ambiguous. Trimming shortened V by 1 base and J by 1 base, and 12 bases separated the two germline ends. CDR1 is MGHRA, CDR2 YSYEKL, per germline. The CDR3 contains 16 residues. The CDR3 loop is CASSQGLSLGTDTQYF. CDR3 nucleotides: TGCGCCAGCAGCCAAGGGCTCTCGCTCGGCACAGATACGCAGTATTTT.

This chain links TRBV7-9 with TRBJ2-1; a weak D match, TRBD2 (6 bases). The CDR3 is made up of 16 amino acids. The germline V and J ends were trimmed by 5 bases and 2 bases, with 16 bases remaining between them. Germline loops: CDR1 SEHNR, CDR2 FQNEAQ (reference sequence). CDR3 region: CASSAAGLATYNEQFF. DNA for the CDR3: TGTGCCAGCAGCGCCGCCGGGCTAGCGACCTACAATGAGCAGTTCTTC.

This clone was recorded a few times. The rearrangement joins TRBV5-4 to TRBJ1-4, with TRBD1 matching 8 bases. The CDR3 sequence is 17 residues long. J lost 7 bases, V lost 3 bases, and 14 bases had no gene match. Germline CDR1 and CDR2: SGHNT and YYREEE (reference sequence). Here the CDR3 reads CASSSIFPGQGSEKLFF. For the CDR3, the DNA is TGTGCCAGCAGCTCTATATTCCCAGGACAGGGCAGTGAAAAACTGTTTTTT.

The chain recombines TRBV14 with TRBJ2-7; 7 bases line up with TRBD1. Unmatched junction bases numbered 6, after V lost 4 bases and J lost 3 bases. The CDR3 length is 14 residues. Germline V gene lookup returns CDR1 SGHDN and CDR2 FVKESK. Here the CDR3 DNA reads TGTGCCAGCAGCCCCTTGGGACAGTACTACGAGCAGTACTTC. Amino acids: CASSPLGQYYEQYF.

This clone showed up just once. The chain carries TRBV2 and TRBJ2-7; D possibly corresponds to TRBD2 (6 bases). V gave up 6 bases and J gave up 2 bases, with 14 bases separating them. The germline gives CDR1 SNHLY, CDR2 FYNNEI. The CDR3 runs 14 residues. The CDR3 DNA sequence: TGTGCCAGCAGCCCGGAGGGGCAGACCTACGAGCAGTACTTC. Translation gives CASSPEGQTYEQYF.

V gene TRBV3-1 (or the pseudogene TRBV3-2) combines with J gene TRBJ1-2; D not resolved. V lost 1 base to trimming and J lost 4 bases, with 4 bases between them. Germline CDR1 LGHDT, CDR2 YNNKEL (reference sequence). The CDR3 runs 12 residues. The CDR3 sequence is CASSQALYGYTF. CDR3 DNA sequence: TGTGCCAGCAGCCAAGCCCTCTATGGCTACACCTTC.

The gene calls are TRBV25-1 and TRBJ2-7; tentatively, D is TRBD1 (5 bases). The CDR3 is 15 amino acids. Trimming pared 4 bases from V and 7 bases from J, leaving 20 bases between. Germline CDR1 is MGHDK and CDR2 is SYGVNS. CDR3 nucleotides: TGTGCCAGCAGTGCGAGACAGACCCTCGATATGGAGCAGTACTTC. This translates into CASSARQTLDMEQYF.

The gene calls are TRBV4-1 and TRBJ2-7, with 7 positions matching TRBD1. The CDR3 extends over 14 amino acids. In germline, CDR1 is MGHRA, CDR2 YSYEKL. Unmatched junction bases numbered 4, after V lost 3 bases and J lost 2 bases. Here the CDR3 DNA reads TGCGCCAGCAGCCACACAGGGGAAACCTACGAGCAGTACTTC. Translating it yields CASSHTGETYEQYF.

V is TRBV20-1 and J is TRBJ2-7; D might be TRBD2 (5 bases). This CDR3 spans 10 amino acids. Germline CDR1 and CDR2: DFQATT and SNEGSKA (reference sequence). With 7 bases removed from V and 3 bases from J, the gap between germline ends came to 7 bases. The DNA for the CDR3 is TGCAGTGTCGGGGACTACGAGCAGTACTTC. Protein: CSVGDYEQYF.

The chain carries TRBV20-1 and TRBJ1-2; no definite D call. Germline CDR1 and CDR2: DFQATT and SNEGSKA (reference sequence). This CDR3 comprises 11 residues. V lost 6 bases and J 8 bases, leaving 13 bases between the germline ends. In DNA form, the CDR3 reads TGCAGTGCCCAGAGCGGCCCAGGCTACACCTTC. Its translation is CSAQSGPGYTF.